These 8 T cell receptor beta chains were all obtained from the same sample, sequenced in a study of cytomegalovirus exposure and HLA in healthy donors. PCR primers comprised 60 Vbeta and 13 Jbeta primers. Using immunoSEQ multiplex PCR, the repertoire was profiled, and TCRdb retains in-frame clones only, with some absent. The sample has around 90,000 clones, roughly four fifths seen once. The sequenced material came from PBMCs. These TCRs come from a man aged 50-60 years in good health and CMV-seronegative.

The chain employs TRBV27 and TRBJ2-3; the match to TRBD2 covers 11 bases. Germline V lookup: CDR1 MNHEY, CDR2 SMNVEV (reference sequence). CDR3 length: 17 residues. V shed 5 bases and J 4 bases; nucleotides not matched to a gene: 11. In DNA, the CDR3 is TGTGCCAGCAGTCCCTTACTAGCGGGAGTTATCGCAGATACGCAGTATTTT. This gives the protein CASSPLLAGVIADTQYF.

This chain connects TRBV10-1 to TRBJ2-4; 7 bases match TRBD1. The CDR3 is made up of 13 amino acids. Trimming removed 3 bases from V and 5 bases from J; junction bases left unmatched: 1. CDR1 is WNHNN, CDR2 SYGVQD, per germline (reference sequence). The CDR3 loop is CASSETGENIQYF. The CDR3 DNA follows: TGCGCCAGCAGTGAAACAGGGGAAAACATTCAGTACTTC.

This clone was picked up one time. For the CDR3, the DNA is TGTGCCTCCAGCGGGGTCGGTTGCGAGCAGTACTTC. Its translation: CASSGVGCEQYF. V usage is TRBV10-3 and J usage is TRBJ2-7, with 7 nucleotides matching TRBD2. V dropped 11 bases and J dropped 6; count of bases not matched to a gene: 10. Germline CDR1 reads ENHRY; CDR2 reads SYGVKD. The CDR3 covers 12 residues.

The genes are TRBV15 and TRBJ2-1, with 12 bases identical to TRBD2. This CDR3 contains 17 residues. V shed 0 bases, J shed 6 bases, and the junction held 6 bases outside the gene matches. Germline values: CDR1 LNHNV, CDR2 YYDKDF (reference sequence). The CDR3 sequence is CATSRESSGRAANEQFF. For the CDR3, the DNA is TGTGCCACCAGCAGAGAGTCTAGCGGGAGGGCCGCCAATGAGCAGTTCTTC. The full variable domain, rest sourced from reference TRBV15 and TRBJ2-1, is DAMVIQNPRYQVTQFGKPVTLSCSQTLNHNVMYWYQQKSSQAPKLLFHYYDKDFNNEADTPDNFQSRRPNTSFCFLDIRSPGLGDTAMYLCATSRESSGRAANEQFFGPGTRLTVL.

In its sample, this clone was seen a few times. The CDR3 spells CASSQTGSNQPQHF. The CDR3 DNA reads as TGTGCCAGCAGTCAGACGGGGAGCAATCAGCCCCAGCATTTT. The rearrangement uses TRBV5-4 and TRBJ1-5; D is uncertain. V lost 5 bases, J lost 1 base, and 10 bases lay in between. The CDR3 loop spans 14 amino acids. Germline-derived CDR1 and CDR2 are SGHNT and YYREEE (reference sequence). The full variable domain, completed using reference TRBV5-4 and TRBJ1-5, is ETGVTQSPTHLIKTRGQQVTLRCSSQSGHNTVSWYQQALGQGPQFIFQYYREEENGRGNFPPRFSGLQFPNYSSELNVNALELDDSALYLCASSQTGSNQPQHFGDGTRLSIL.

V and J are TRBV13 and TRBJ1-1; 7 nucleotides agree with TRBD1. V lost 6 bases to trimming and J lost 1 base; unmatched junction nucleotides: 5. CDR1 and CDR2 (germline): PRHDT, FYEKMQ (reference sequence). CDR3 size: 14 residues. The CDR3 loop reads CASSYYRGNTEAFF. CDR3 nucleotide sequence: TGTGCCAGCAGTTATTACAGGGGGAACACTGAAGCTTTCTTT. The entire variable domain, with the rest obtained from reference TRBV13 and TRBJ1-1, is as follows: AAGVIQSPRHLIKEKRETATLKCYPIPRHDTVYWYQQGPGQDPQFLISFYEKMQSDKGSIPDRFSAQQFSDYHSELNMSSLELGDSALYFCASSYYRGNTEAFFGQGTRLTVV.

This chain connects TRBV18 to TRBJ2-7; 14 bases agree with TRBD2. CDR1 is KGHSH, CDR2 LQKENI, per germline. Trimming took 3 bases from V and 7 from J; bases not matched to a gene: 5. The CDR3 covers 15 residues. CDR3 sequence reads: CASSPPGLAGAEQYF. The CDR3 DNA is TGTGCCAGCTCACCCCCGGGACTAGCGGGAGCTGAGCAGTACTTC.

As regards this clone: Other DNA sequences of this sample code for an identical CDR3. Here the CDR3 reads CASRAGQGYEQYF. CDR3 nucleotides: TGTGCCAGCAGGGCTGGGCAGGGCTACGAGCAGTACTTC. The chain couples TRBV6-1 to TRBJ2-7; D may be TRBD1 (5 bases). The CDR3 sequence is 13 residues long. V dropped 6 bases and J dropped 3 bases, with 12 bases sitting between them. CDR1 is MNHNS and CDR2 is SASEGT in the germline V gene.